This TCR beta chain was sequenced during a study of CD8+CD57+ T cells in acquired aplastic anemia. The template used for profiling TCR beta VDJ and CDR3 was genomic DNA. Each CDR3 protein gets one entry after TCRdb re-called the reads with MiXCR. The table has around 210,000 distinct CDR3 sequences, approximately 65% seen once; the top ten hold 58%. Patients chosen for sequencing had CD8+CD57+ cells that had expanded, as shown by flow cytometry. No therapy was given to patients before blood sampling. The germline V gene encodes CDR1 SNHLY and CDR2 FYNNEI. This CDR3 region has 13 residues. V was trimmed by 10 bases and J by 0 bases, leaving 9 bases between them.

The material sequenced was sorted CD4+, CD8+, or CD8+CD57+ T cells (not recorded which) from PBMCs. The J gene is TRBJ1-4, the V gene TRBV2; TRBD1 is a possible D gene (6 bases). The source is a human donor with aplastic anemia. The CDR3 DNA is TGTGCCACCGGGACAACAACTAATGAAAAACTGTTTTTT. This translates into CATGTTTNEKLFF.